A selection of T cell receptor beta chains follows, all from one sample in a study of control samples from healthy donors and cancer patients. The data were produced by immunoSEQ multiplex PCR, yet TCRdb's version contains in-frame clones alone and is incomplete. The table has roughly 150,000 clones, approximately 90% seen once. What was sequenced was blood. The receptors were gathered from a woman in her twenties or thirties in good health. Each CDR3 is given with its conserved first and last residue. The D gene is left open where the match is weak. Size tells how often a clone was seen (once, few, many) or the class of an expanded clone, and some rows leave it out.

d_call	v_call	clone_size	j_call	cdr3_length	cdr3_aa	cdr3_nt
.	TRBV15	once	TRBJ2-2	15	CATSRGDTPPGELFF	TGTGCCACCAGCAGAGGGGACACCCCCCCCGGGGAGCTGTTTTTT
.	TRBV7-9	.	TRBJ2-5	15	CASTRGLGPQETQYF	TGTGCCAGCACCCGTGGGCTCGGGCCTCAAGAGACCCAGTACTTC
.	TRBV19	.	TRBJ2-7	14	CASSARLGTYEQYF	TGTGCCAGTAGTGCGAGACTGGGGACCTACGAGCAGTACTTC
.	TRBV18	.	TRBJ1-1	15	CASSPPTVMNTEAFF	TGTGCCAGCTCACCACCGACCGTAATGAACACTGAAGCTTTCTTT
.	TRBV11-2	.	TRBJ1-5	15	CASSLLGNSNQPQHF	TGTGCCAGCAGCTTACTGGGAAATAGCAATCAGCCCCAGCATTTT
.	TRBV28	.	TRBJ1-1	12	CASSSRVSGAFF	TGTGCCAGCAGTTCCAGGGTAAGCGGAGCTTTCTTT
.	TRBV27	once	TRBJ1-5	12	CASSFLGEPQHF	TGTGCCAGCAGTTTTTTGGGGGAGCCCCAGCATTTT
TRBD1	TRBV5-1	.	TRBJ2-5	14	CASSIRTGGGTQYF	TGCGCCAGCAGCATCCGGACAGGGGGGGGGACCCAGTACTTC
.	TRBV4-3	.	TRBJ1-2	13	CASSQASSYGYTF	TGCGCCAGCAGCCAAGCCAGTTCCTATGGCTACACCTTC
TRBD2	TRBV30	.	TRBJ2-1	14	CAWASGRPYNEQFF	TGTGCCTGGGCTAGCGGGAGGCCCTACAATGAGCAGTTCTTC
TRBD1	TRBV28	.	TRBJ1-2	15	CASSPIGDRAYGYTF	TGTGCCAGCAGCCCTATTGGGGACAGGGCCTATGGCTACACCTTC
.	TRBV30	few	TRBJ1-1	14	CAWSVRAMNTEAFF	TGTGCCTGGAGTGTACGAGCCATGAACACTGAAGCTTTCTTT
TRBD2	TRBV11-3	.	TRBJ2-7	14	CASSYYSGSYEQYF	TGTGCCAGCAGCTATTATAGCGGGAGTTACGAGCAGTACTTC
TRBD2	TRBV30	.	TRBJ2-2	14	CAWSLAGGSGELFF	TGTGCCTGGAGTTTAGCGGGAGGGAGCGGGGAGCTGTTTTTT
TRBD1	TRBV7-9	.	TRBJ2-7	14	CASSLYNRGDEQYF	TGTGCCAGCAGCTTATATAACAGGGGTGACGAGCAGTACTTC
TRBD1	TRBV14	.	TRBJ2-1	13	CASSQGGGLEQFF	TGTGCCAGCAGCCAAGGAGGGGGCCTAGAGCAGTTCTTC
.	TRBV7-2	.	TRBJ2-1	15	CASSLALLAGNEQFF	TGTGCCAGCAGCTTAGCGCTCCTAGCTGGGAATGAGCAGTTCTTC
.	TRBV14	.	TRBJ2-1	16	CASSQEVGSAYNEQFF	TGTGCCAGCAGCCAAGAGGTCGGGAGTGCCTACAATGAGCAGTTCTTC
.	TRBV7-2	.	TRBJ2-3	11	CASSVTDTQYF	TGTGCCAGCAGCGTAACAGATACGCAGTATTTT
TRBD2	TRBV6-5	once	TRBJ2-1	14	CASIPREGRNEQFF	TGTGCCAGCATCCCCCGGGAGGGCCGTAATGAGCAGTTCTTC
.	TRBV5-1	.	TRBJ2-7	13	CASSIGRDYEQYF	TGCGCCAGCAGCATCGGGCGGGACTACGAGCAGTACTTC
TRBD1	TRBV27	.	TRBJ1-2	14	CASKMSDRYYGYTF	TGTGCCAGCAAAATGTCGGACAGGTACTATGGCTACACCTTC
TRBD1	TRBV19	.	TRBJ1-5	15	CASSSRDRLNQPQHF	TGTGCCAGTAGTTCCCGGGACAGGCTCAATCAGCCCCAGCATTTT
TRBD1	TRBV2	few	TRBJ2-7	17	CASIQLPGQGISDEQYF	TGTGCCAGCATCCAGCTGCCGGGACAGGGGATCTCGGACGAGCAGTACTTC
.	TRBV27	.	TRBJ2-5	14	CASSFAGSQETQYF	TGTGCCAGCAGTTTCGCGGGTAGCCAAGAGACCCAGTACTTC
.	TRBV29-1	.	TRBJ1-2	12	CSVGRGDYGYTF	TGCAGCGTTGGGCGAGGGGACTATGGCTACACCTTC
TRBD2	TRBV9	once	TRBJ2-2	17	CASSVVGSGSVTGELFF	TGTGCCAGCAGCGTAGTAGGTAGCGGGAGTGTGACCGGGGAGCTGTTTTTT
.	TRBV28	.	TRBJ2-7	14	CASSLSGSSYEQYF	TGTGCCAGCAGTTTATCGGGCAGCTCCTACGAGCAGTACTTC
.	TRBV19	.	TRBJ1-2	14	CASVSGSSLYGYTF	TGTGCCAGTGTGTCGGGCAGTTCCCTCTATGGCTACACCTTC
TRBD2	TRBV7-2	.	TRBJ2-3	14	CASSRSGGTDTQYF	TGTGCCAGCAGCCGCAGCGGGGGCACAGATACGCAGTATTTT
.	TRBV7-9	few	TRBJ2-7	14	CASSLDLNSYEQYF	TGTGCCAGCAGCCTAGACCTCAACTCCTACGAGCAGTACTTC
.	TRBV5-1	once	TRBJ2-7	11	CASSDFYEQYF	TGCGCCAGCAGCGACTTCTACGAGCAGTACTTC
.	TRBV4-2	.	TRBJ1-2	15	CASSQDISALSGYTF	TGTGCCAGCAGCCAAGATATCAGTGCCCTTAGTGGCTACACCTTC
.	TRBV7-9	.	TRBJ2-2	11	CASSLGWELFF	TGTGCCAGCAGCTTAGGTTGGGAGCTGTTTTTT
.	TRBV2	.	TRBJ2-7	12	CASRNPGNEQYF	TGTGCCAGTAGGAATCCCGGGAACGAGCAGTACTTC
.	TRBV27	.	TRBJ2-1	16	CASSPLGGSGHNEQFF	TGTGCCAGCAGCCCCCTTGGGGGTAGTGGCCACAATGAGCAGTTCTTC
.	TRBV18	.	TRBJ1-3	16	CASSPRQATSGNTIYF	TGTGCCAGCTCACCCCGACAGGCCACCTCTGGAAACACCATATATTTT
.	TRBV5-4	.	TRBJ1-4	13	CASSFPGDEKLFF	TGTGCCAGCAGCTTTCCTGGGGATGAAAAACTGTTTTTT
TRBD1	TRBV28	.	TRBJ2-7	14	CASSYAGGWYEQYF	TGTGCCAGCAGTTACGCAGGGGGCTGGTACGAGCAGTACTTC
.	TRBV7-9	.	TRBJ2-6	17	CASSLGTGLVRANVLTF	TGTGCCAGCAGCTTAGGTACAGGCCTCGTGCGGGCCAACGTCCTGACTTTC
.	TRBV3-1/TRBV3-2	.	TRBJ2-1	14	CASSQDNSQLRQFF	TGTGCCAGCAGCCAAGATAACAGCCAATTAAGGCAGTTCTTC
TRBD1	TRBV28	.	TRBJ2-1	15	CASSLMGGQGKEQFF	TGTGCCAGCAGTTTGATGGGGGGACAGGGTAAAGAGCAGTTCTTC
TRBD1	TRBV18	.	TRBJ1-5	13	CASSPQGDQPQHF	TGTGCCAGCTCACCTCAGGGGGATCAGCCCCAGCATTTT
.	TRBV18	.	TRBJ1-5	15	CASSWAGPVNQPQHF	TGTGCCAGCTCTTGGGCAGGGCCCGTAAATCAGCCCCAGCATTTT
.	TRBV6-6	few	TRBJ1-1	15	CASSPRETPNTEAFF	TGTGCCAGCAGTCCCCGTGAGACACCTAACACTGAAGCTTTCTTT
TRBD1	TRBV4-3	.	TRBJ2-2	18	CASSQHTGTGVEHRGAVF	TGCGCCAGCAGCCAACATACCGGGACAGGGGTCGAACACCGGGGAGCTGTTTTT
TRBD1	TRBV19	.	TRBJ1-2	14	CASRGPGQVYGYTF	TGTGCCAGTAGGGGACCGGGACAGGTGTATGGCTACACCTTC
.	TRBV6-6	once	TRBJ1-2	14	CASSYSGTLGGYTF	TGTGCCAGCAGTTACTCGGGCACCTTAGGTGGCTACACCTTC
.	TRBV7-9	.	TRBJ2-5	16	CASSLIDAPPEETQYF	TGTGCCAGCAGCTTAATTGACGCGCCACCCGAAGAGACCCAGTACTTC
.	TRBV6-5	few	TRBJ1-1	13	CASSYRGNTEAFF	TGTGCCAGCAGTTACAGAGGGAACACTGAAGCTTTCTTT
.	TRBV7-2	.	TRBJ2-3	15	CASSWGGGTGDTQYF	TGTGCCAGCAGCTGGGGTGGAGGGACCGGGGATACGCAGTATTTT
.	TRBV11-3	.	TRBJ2-3	13	CASSLAYTDTQYF	TGTGCCAGCAGCTTGGCGTACACAGATACGCAGTATTTT
.	TRBV7-3	.	TRBJ2-3	13	CASSWTFTDTQYF	TGTGCCAGCAGCTGGACTTTCACAGATACGCAGTATTTT
.	TRBV4-3	.	TRBJ1-1	15	CASSQGWSGGTEAFF	TGCGCCAGCAGCCAAGGCTGGTCGGGGGGCACTGAAGCTTTCTTT